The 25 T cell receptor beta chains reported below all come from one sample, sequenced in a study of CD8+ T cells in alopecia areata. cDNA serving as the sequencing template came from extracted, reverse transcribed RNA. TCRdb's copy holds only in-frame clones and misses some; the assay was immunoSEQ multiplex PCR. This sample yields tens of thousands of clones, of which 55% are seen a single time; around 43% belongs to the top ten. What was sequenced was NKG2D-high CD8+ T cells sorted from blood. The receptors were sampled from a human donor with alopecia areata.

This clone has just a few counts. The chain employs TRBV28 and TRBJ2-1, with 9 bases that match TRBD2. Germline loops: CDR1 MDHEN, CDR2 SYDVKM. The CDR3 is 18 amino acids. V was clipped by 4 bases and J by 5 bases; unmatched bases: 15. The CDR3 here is CASSSQFLAGGPDNEQFF. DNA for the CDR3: TGTGCCAGCAGTTCCCAATTTCTGGCGGGAGGGCCGGACAATGAGCAGTTCTTC.

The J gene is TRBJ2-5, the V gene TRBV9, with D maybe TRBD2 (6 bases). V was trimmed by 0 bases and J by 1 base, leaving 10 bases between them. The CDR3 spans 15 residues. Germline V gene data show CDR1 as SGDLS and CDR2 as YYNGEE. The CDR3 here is CASSVDGGFQETQYF. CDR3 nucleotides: TGTGCCAGCAGCGTAGATGGGGGGTTCCAAGAGACCCAGTACTTC.

CDR3 coding DNA: TGTGCCAGCAGCCCTACGGTAATGGAAGAGCCCCAGCATTTT. Translated: CASSPTVMEEPQHF. This chain uses TRBV27 with TRBJ1-5, with D uncertain. The germline V gene has CDR1 MNHEY and CDR2 SMNVEV (reference sequence). The V end lost 6 bases, the J end lost 8 bases, and 17 bases lay between the germline ends. The CDR3 loop spans 14 amino acids.

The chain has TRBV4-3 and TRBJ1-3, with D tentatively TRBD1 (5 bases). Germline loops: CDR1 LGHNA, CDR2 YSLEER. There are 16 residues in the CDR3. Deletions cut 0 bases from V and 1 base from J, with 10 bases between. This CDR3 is CASSQDSRGSGNTIYF. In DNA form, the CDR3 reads TGCGCCAGCAGCCAAGATTCGAGGGGATCTGGAAACACCATATATTTT.

CDR3 amino acids: CASSPEGGGPYNEQFF. The CDR3 DNA reads TGTGCCAGCAGCCCGGAGGGGGGAGGGCCCTACAATGAGCAGTTCTTC. The chain joins TRBV9 to TRBJ2-1; D perhaps matches TRBD2 (7 bases). V lost 4 bases to trimming and J lost 2 bases, with 16 bases between them. The CDR3 is made up of 16 amino acids. Germline values: CDR1 SGDLS, CDR2 YYNGEE.

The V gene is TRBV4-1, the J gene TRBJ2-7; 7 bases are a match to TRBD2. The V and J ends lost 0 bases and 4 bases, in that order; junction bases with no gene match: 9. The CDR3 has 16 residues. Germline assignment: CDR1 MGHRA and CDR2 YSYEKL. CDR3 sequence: CASSQERERQGYEQYF. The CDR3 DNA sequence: TGCGCCAGCAGCCAAGAGCGGGAGCGCCAGGGTTACGAGCAGTACTTC.

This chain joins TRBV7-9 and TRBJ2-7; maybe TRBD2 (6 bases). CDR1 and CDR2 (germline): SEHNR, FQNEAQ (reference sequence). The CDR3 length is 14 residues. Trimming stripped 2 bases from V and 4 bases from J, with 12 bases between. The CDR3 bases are TGTGCCAGCAGCTTATCGGGGGTTGGGTACGAGCAGTACTTC. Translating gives CASSLSGVGYEQYF.

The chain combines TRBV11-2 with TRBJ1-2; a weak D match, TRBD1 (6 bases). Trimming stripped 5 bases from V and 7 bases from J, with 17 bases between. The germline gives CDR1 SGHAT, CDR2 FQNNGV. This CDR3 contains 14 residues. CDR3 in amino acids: CASSETPAGAGYTF. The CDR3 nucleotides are TGTGCCAGCAGCGAAACACCCGCAGGGGCTGGCTACACCTTC.

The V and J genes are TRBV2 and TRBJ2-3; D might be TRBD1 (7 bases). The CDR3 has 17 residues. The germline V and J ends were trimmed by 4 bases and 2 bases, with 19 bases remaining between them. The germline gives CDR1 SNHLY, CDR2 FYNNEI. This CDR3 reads CASSGITRGQSTDTQYF. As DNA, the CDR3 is TGTGCCAGCAGTGGGATCACGCGGGGACAGTCCACAGATACGCAGTATTTT.

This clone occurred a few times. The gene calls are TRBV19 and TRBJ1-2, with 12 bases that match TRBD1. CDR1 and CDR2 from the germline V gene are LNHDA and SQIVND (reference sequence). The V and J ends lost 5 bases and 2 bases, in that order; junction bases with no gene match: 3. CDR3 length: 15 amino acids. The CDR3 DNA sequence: TGTGCCAGTAGTTGGGGACAGGGGGCCAACTATGGCTACACCTTC. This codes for CASSWGQGANYGYTF.

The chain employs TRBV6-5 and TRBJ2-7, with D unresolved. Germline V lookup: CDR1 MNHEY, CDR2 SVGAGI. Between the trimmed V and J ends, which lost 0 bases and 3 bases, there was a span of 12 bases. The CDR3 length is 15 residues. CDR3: CASSYSGHAIYEQYF. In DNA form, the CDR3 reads TGTGCCAGCAGTTACTCGGGCCATGCAATCTACGAGCAGTACTTC.

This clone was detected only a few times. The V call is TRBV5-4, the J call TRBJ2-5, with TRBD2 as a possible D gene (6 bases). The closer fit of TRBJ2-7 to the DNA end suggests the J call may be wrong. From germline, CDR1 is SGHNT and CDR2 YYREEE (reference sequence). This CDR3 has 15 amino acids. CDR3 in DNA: TGTGCCAGCAGCTTGGACGGGGGTCGGAGTTACGAGCAGTACTTC. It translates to CASSLDGGRSYEQYF.

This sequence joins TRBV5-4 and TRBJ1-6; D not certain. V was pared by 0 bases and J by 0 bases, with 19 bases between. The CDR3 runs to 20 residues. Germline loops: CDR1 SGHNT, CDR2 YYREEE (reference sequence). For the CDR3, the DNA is TGTGCCAGCAGCTTGGCGATTTTGGGCAGGAGAAGCTCCTATAATTCACCCCTCCACTTT. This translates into CASSLAILGRRSSYNSPLHF.

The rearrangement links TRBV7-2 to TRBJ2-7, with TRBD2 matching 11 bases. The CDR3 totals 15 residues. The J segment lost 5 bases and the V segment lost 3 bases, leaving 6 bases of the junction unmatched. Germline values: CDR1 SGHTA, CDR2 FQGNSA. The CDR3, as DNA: TGTGCCAGCAGCTTCAGTCTAGCGGGAGGAAACGAGCAGTACTTC. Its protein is CASSFSLAGGNEQYF.

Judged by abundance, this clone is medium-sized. Here the CDR3 reads CAIPGRTATGELFF. The CDR3 DNA is TGTGCCATCCCTGGCAGGACGGCCACCGGGGAGCTGTTTTTT. The V and J genes are TRBV10-3 and TRBJ2-2, with D hard to call. The V and J ends lost 8 bases and 4 bases respectively, with 14 bases between them. The CDR3 has 14 residues. CDR1 and CDR2 (germline): ENHRY, SYGVKD.

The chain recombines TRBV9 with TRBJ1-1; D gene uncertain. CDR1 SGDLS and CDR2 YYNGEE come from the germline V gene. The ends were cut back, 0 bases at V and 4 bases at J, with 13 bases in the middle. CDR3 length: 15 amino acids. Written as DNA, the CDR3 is TGTGCCAGCAGCGTAGCGGTGGGAGAGAGCACTGAAGCTTTCTTT. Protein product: CASSVAVGESTEAFF. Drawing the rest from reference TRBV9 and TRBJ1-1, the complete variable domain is DSGVTQTPKHLITATGQRVTLRCSPRSGDLSVYWYQQSLDQGLQFLIQYYNGEERAKGNILERFSAQQFPDLHSELNLSSLELGDSALYFCASSVAVGESTEAFFGQGTRLTVV.

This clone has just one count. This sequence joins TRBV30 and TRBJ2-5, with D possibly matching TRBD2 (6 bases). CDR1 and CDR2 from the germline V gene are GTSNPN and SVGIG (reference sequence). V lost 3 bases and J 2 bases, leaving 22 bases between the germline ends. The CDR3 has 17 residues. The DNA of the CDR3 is TGTGCCTGGAGCCTTCGCTCCCTGCTAGCGCAACAAGAGACCCAGTACTTC. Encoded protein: CAWSLRSLLAQQETQYF.

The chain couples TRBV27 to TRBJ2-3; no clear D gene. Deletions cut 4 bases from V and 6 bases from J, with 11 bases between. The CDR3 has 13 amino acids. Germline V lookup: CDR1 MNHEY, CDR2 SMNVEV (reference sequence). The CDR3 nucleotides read TGTGCCAGCAGTTCCCCCGTGCCGGATACGCAGTATTTT. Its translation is CASSSPVPDTQYF.

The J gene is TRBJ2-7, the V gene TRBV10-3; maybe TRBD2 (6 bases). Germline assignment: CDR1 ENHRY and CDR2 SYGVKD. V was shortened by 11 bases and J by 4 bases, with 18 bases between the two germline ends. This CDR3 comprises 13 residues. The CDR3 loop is CAVARGILYEQYF. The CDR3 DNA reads TGTGCCGTCGCCCGCGGGATTTTATACGAGCAGTACTTC.

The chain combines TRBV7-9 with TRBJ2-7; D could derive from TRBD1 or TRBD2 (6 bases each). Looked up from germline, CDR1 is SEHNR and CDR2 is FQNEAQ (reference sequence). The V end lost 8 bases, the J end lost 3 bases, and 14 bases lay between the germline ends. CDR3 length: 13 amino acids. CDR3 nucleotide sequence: TGTGCCAGCTCGCGACAGGACTACTACGAGCAGTACTTC. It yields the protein CASSRQDYYEQYF.

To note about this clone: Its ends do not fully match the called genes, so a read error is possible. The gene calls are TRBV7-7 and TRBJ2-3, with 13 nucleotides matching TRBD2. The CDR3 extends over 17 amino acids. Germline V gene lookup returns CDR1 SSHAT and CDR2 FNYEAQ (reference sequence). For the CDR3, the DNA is TGTGCTAGCAGCGAGGGCGGGACTAGCGGGGGCACAGATACGCAGTATTTT. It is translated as CASSEGGTSGGTDTQYF.

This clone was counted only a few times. The CDR3 DNA sequence: TGCGCCAGCAGCCTGGGACTACTCGAAGGGGAGCTGTTTTTT. Protein sequence: CASSLGLLEGELFF. The chain carries TRBV4-3 and TRBJ2-2, with TRBD2 matching 7 bases. Germline assignment: CDR1 LGHNA and CDR2 YSLEER. This CDR3 is 14 amino acids long. Trimming removed 4 bases from V and 8 bases from J; junction bases left unmatched: 7.

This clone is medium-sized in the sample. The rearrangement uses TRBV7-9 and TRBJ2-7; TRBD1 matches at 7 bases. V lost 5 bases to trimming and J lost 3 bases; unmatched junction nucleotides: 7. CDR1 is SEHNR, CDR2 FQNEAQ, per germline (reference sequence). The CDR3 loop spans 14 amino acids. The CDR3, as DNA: TGTGCCAGCAGCCATTTGACAGGGAGCTACGAGCAGTACTTC. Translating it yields CASSHLTGSYEQYF.

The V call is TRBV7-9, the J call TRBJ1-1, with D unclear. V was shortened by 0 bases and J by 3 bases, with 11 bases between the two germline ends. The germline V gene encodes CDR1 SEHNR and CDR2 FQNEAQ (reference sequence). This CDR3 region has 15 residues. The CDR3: CASSLAGSRDTEAFF. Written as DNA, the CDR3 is TGTGCCAGCAGCTTAGCTGGGAGTAGGGACACTGAAGCTTTCTTT.

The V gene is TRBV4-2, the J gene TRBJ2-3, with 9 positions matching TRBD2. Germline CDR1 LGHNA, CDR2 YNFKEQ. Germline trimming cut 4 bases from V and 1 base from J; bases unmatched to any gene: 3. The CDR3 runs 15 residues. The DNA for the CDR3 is TGTGCCAGCAGCCCGCGGACTAGCGGCACAGATACGCAGTATTTT. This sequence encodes CASSPRTSGTDTQYF.